The T cell receptor (beta chain) described here comes from a study of tumor-infiltrating lymphocytes in primary liver carcinoma. The wider study: Each of the samples returned roughly 3.65 to 7.5 million productive TCRbeta reads (a yield similar across tissue types).

TCR beta cDNA was made from 450 to 500 ng total RNA with a constant-region primer. Amplification in three nested multiplex PCR rounds with slightly modified ARM-PCR gave rise to TCR beta libraries. PCR rounds one and two used TRBV1-TRBV30 forward primers with a C-beta reverse primer for around 9 cycles each. TCRdb itself ran the multiplex PCR reads through MiXCR, one entry per CDR3 protein. This table holds just under 45,000 distinct CDR3 sequences, around 70% found once. It was from roughly 20-30 mg of unsorted bulk tissue that RNA and DNA were co-extracted. Samples were taken from five separate regions of every tumor. Germline CDR1 and CDR2: SQVTM and ANQGSEA. The CDR3 sequence is 14 residues long.

The receptor comes from a man aged 40-49 years with primary liver carcinoma and hepatitis B virus infection. This chain joins TRBV29-1 and TRBJ2-5, with D unresolved. The sequencing input was liver tumor tissue from sampling region 2. Subset defined: tumor region T2, inferior pole. In DNA, the CDR3 is TGCAGTTTTAGTACAGCATCGATTCAAGAGACCCAGTACTTC. It is translated as CSFSTASIQETQYF.